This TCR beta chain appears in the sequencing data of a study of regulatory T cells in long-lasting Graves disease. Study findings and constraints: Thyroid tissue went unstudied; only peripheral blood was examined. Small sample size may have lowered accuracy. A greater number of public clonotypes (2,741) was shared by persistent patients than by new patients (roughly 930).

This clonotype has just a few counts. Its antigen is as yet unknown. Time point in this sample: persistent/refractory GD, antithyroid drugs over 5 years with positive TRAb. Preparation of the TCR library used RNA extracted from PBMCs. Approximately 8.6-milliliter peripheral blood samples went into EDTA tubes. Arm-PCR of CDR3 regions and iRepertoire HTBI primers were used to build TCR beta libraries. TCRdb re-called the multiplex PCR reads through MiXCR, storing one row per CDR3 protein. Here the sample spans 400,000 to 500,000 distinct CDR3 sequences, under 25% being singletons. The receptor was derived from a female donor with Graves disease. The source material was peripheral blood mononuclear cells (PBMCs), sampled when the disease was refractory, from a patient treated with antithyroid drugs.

The CDR3 protein is CASSDNSGPRGYTF. The CDR3 coding sequence is TGTGCCAGCAGCGACAACTCCGGGCCGCGTGGCTACACCTTC. The V call is TRBV5-4, the J call TRBJ1-2, with D uncertain. This CDR3 spans 14 amino acids. The V and J ends lost 4 bases and 7 bases respectively, with 17 bases between them. CDR1 SGHNT and CDR2 YYREEE come from the germline V gene (reference sequence).